This T cell receptor (beta chain) was captured by sequencing in a study of cytomegalovirus exposure and HLA in healthy donors. Study-wide results and caveats: When analyzed later, a missense DCLRE1C variant was found to be linked to TCR beta V- and J-gene trimming.

PCR employed 60 Vbeta and 13 Jbeta primers. Generated by immunoSEQ multiplex PCR, the TCRdb table keeps only in-frame clones and is missing some. This sample carries about 40,000 clones, approximately 70% of them seen once, and the ten largest clones take about 4%. The CDR3 runs to 16 residues. CDR1 is MNHEY, CDR2 SVGAGI, per germline. The ends were cut back, 2 bases at V and 0 bases at J, with 14 bases in the middle. On this clone itself: What it binds is unknown.

The source material was PBMCs. This sequence joins TRBV6-5 and TRBJ2-7, with a weak D call TRBD2 (7 bases). The TCR originated in a man aged 40-55 years in good health and CMV-seronegative. CDR3 nucleotide sequence: TGTGCCAGCAGTTACGAGGGGGGGGGATTCTCCTACGAGCAGTACTTC. Translated: CASSYEGGGFSYEQYF.